A selection of T cell receptor beta chains follows, all from one sample in a study of blood T cell repertoires in COVID-19. The repertoire was sequenced with immunoSEQ multiplex PCR; TCRdb's copy has only in-frame clones and lacks some. The sample consists of 250,000 to 400,000 clones, approximately 88% of them appearing once. What was sequenced was peripheral blood. All receptors come from a young woman with COVID-19, enrolled during active disease. Each CDR3 is given with its conserved first and last residue. Fields, in order: D gene, J gene, clone size, V gene, CDR3 DNA, CDR3 protein. The D gene is left open where the match is weak. Some rows mark clone size as missing; the rest say once, few, many or name a class of expanded clone.

.	TRBJ1-2	.	TRBV9	TGTGCCAGCAGCGCCGAGCAGGGGTACTATGGCTACACCTTC	CASSAEQGYYGYTF
.	TRBJ2-3	.	TRBV5-6	TGTGCCAGCAGCTTGGACAGCGATACGCAGTATTTT	CASSLDSDTQYF
TRBD2	TRBJ2-7	.	TRBV11-2	TGTGCCAGCCGGCGGGGGGGCGAGCAGTACTTC	CASRRGGEQYF
TRBD1	TRBJ1-1	.	TRBV6-2/TRBV6-3	TGTGCCAGCAGTTCCCAGGGGGGGAACACTGAAGCTTTCTTT	CASSSQGGNTEAFF
.	TRBJ1-2	many	TRBV24-1	TGTGCCACCGGGAGCCGGGTCTATGGCTACACCTTC	CATGSRVYGYTF
TRBD1	TRBJ1-6	once	TRBV27	TGTGCCAGCAACGACAGGGTTAGTGGTAATTCACCCCTCCACTTT	CASNDRVSGNSPLHF
.	TRBJ2-1	.	TRBV2	TGTGCCAGCAGTGGAGACAGGCCCTACAATGAGCAGTTCTTC	CASSGDRPYNEQFF
.	TRBJ1-4	.	TRBV2	TGTGCCAGCAGTTCCCCCGACAGGATAAATGAAAAACTGTTTTTT	CASSSPDRINEKLFF
.	TRBJ2-5	.	TRBV10-3	TGTGCCATCGCTGGGAGAGGCGGGGTTGGGACCCAGTACTTC	CAIAGRGGVGTQYF
TRBD2	TRBJ2-5	.	TRBV9	TGTGCCAGCAGCGCACCGACCGGGACTAGCGGGGGGGCCAGGGAGACCCAGTACTTC	CASSAPTGTSGGARETQYF
TRBD2	TRBJ2-7	.	TRBV2	TGTGCCAGCACGGGACTAGCGGGGGTTACCTACTTC	CASTGLAGVTYF
TRBD2	TRBJ2-5	.	TRBV11-2	TGTGCCAGCAGCTTAACCCTAGCGGGGGGGGAAGAGACCCAGTACTTC	CASSLTLAGGEETQYF
TRBD2	TRBJ2-3	.	TRBV6-1	TGTGCCAGCAGTGACCTATTAGCGGGGGGGCCCTCGGGTACGCAGTATTTT	CASSDLLAGGPSGTQYF
.	TRBJ1-4	.	TRBV5-5	TGTGCCAGCAGCTTCCTAAATGAAAAACTGTTTTTT	CASSFLNEKLFF
.	TRBJ1-1	.	TRBV19	TGTGCCAGTAGTATCCAGGGGAACGCTTTCTTT	CASSIQGNAFF
.	TRBJ1-6	.	TRBV14	TGTGCCAGCAGCCAAGAGAGGGATTCACCCCTCCACTTT	CASSQERDSPLHF